These 3 T cell receptor beta chains were all obtained from the same sample, sequenced in a study of blood T cell repertoires in COVID-19. Repertoires were generated with immunoSEQ multiplex PCR, while TCRdb's copy carries only in-frame clones and drops some. The table shows over 250,000 clones, with 75% to 90% occurring only once. The source material was PBMCs or T cells enriched from blood (not recorded which). These TCRs come from a woman in her late teens or twenties who had recovered from COVID-19.

This chain uses TRBV29-1 with TRBJ2-7, with 8 bases matching TRBD1. Germline lookup yields CDR1 SQVTM and CDR2 ANQGSEA. With 6 bases clipped from V and 6 bases from J, the junction kept 4 bases outside the gene matches. The CDR3 runs to 11 residues. This CDR3 reads CSVYRGFEQYF. In DNA form, the CDR3 reads TGCAGCGTCTACAGGGGGTTCGAGCAGTACTTC.

V usage is TRBV2 and J usage is TRBJ1-1; 10 nucleotides match TRBD1. The CDR3 runs 18 residues. Germline CDR1 is SNHLY and CDR2 is FYNNEI. V shed 6 bases, J shed 5 bases, and the junction held 18 bases outside the gene matches. This CDR3 reads CASSDSGTGERGQTEAFF. Written as DNA, the CDR3 is TGTGCCAGCAGCGACTCCGGGACAGGGGAAAGGGGCCAAACTGAAGCTTTCTTT. Based on the CDR3 plus reference TRBV2 and TRBJ1-1, the full variable domain is EPEVTQTPSHQVTQMGQEVILRCVPISNHLYFYWYRQILGQKVEFLVSFYNNEISEKSEIFDDQFSVERPDGSNFTLKIRSTKLEDSAMYFCASSDSGTGERGQTEAFFGQGTRLTVV.

The V call is TRBV9, the J call TRBJ1-3; D is unclear. The V gene lost 4 bases and the J gene lost 0 bases, with 17 bases spanning the gap. This CDR3 is 17 amino acids long. CDR1 SGDLS and CDR2 YYNGEE come from the germline V gene. The CDR3 reads CASSPRDGSVSGNTIYF. CDR3 in DNA: TGTGCCAGCAGCCCCCGAGACGGAAGCGTCTCTGGAAACACCATATATTTT.